The 15 T cell receptor beta chains below were found in one sample sequenced in a study of blood T cell repertoires in COVID-19 (dated by TCRdb to 2020 to 2021). Library prep was done by the immunoSEQ multiplex PCR assay. TCRdb obtained this table from immuneACCESS and retained in-frame rearrangements with V and J assigned. These tables miss some clones; where compared with another copy, unresolved V genes account for less than half of the shortfall, and the remainder is unexplained. The sample profile shows around 250,000 clones; about 86% of them were found once. The ten biggest clones cover 3.5% to 4% of the sample. The sequencing input was peripheral blood. Source of these receptors: a man aged 18 to 30 with active or convalescent COVID-19.

The rearrangement uses TRBV27 and TRBJ1-2; 8 bases match TRBD1. The length of the CDR3 is 14 residues. Germline loops: CDR1 MNHEY, CDR2 SMNVEV (reference sequence). V was clipped by 5 bases and J by 4 bases; unmatched bases: 6. The CDR3 nucleotides are TGTGCCAGCAGTGCGGACAGGGCCAGCTATGGCTACACCTTC. Protein sequence: CASSADRASYGYTF.

This chain joins TRBV27 and TRBJ2-2; D unresolved. Trimming took 7 bases from V and 6 from J, leaving 9 bases between them. This CDR3 is built from 12 residues. Germline V gives CDR1 MNHEY, CDR2 SMNVEV (reference sequence). This CDR3 is CASITQAGELFF. The CDR3 DNA sequence: TGTGCCAGCATTACTCAAGCCGGGGAGCTGTTTTTT.

The chain is built from TRBV7-9 and TRBJ1-3; 7 bases align to TRBD1. Trimming at V came to 6 bases and at J to 4 bases, leaving 9 bases not matched to a gene. The germline V gene has CDR1 SEHNR and CDR2 FQNEAQ (reference sequence). The CDR3 covers 15 residues. DNA for the CDR3: TGTGCCAGCAGTTTCGCGATGACAGGGGGAAACACCATATATTTT. The encoded protein is CASSFAMTGGNTIYF. Based on the CDR3 plus reference TRBV7-9 and TRBJ1-3, the full variable domain is DTGVSQNPRHKITKRGQNVTFRCDPISEHNRLYWYRQTLGQGPEFLTYFQNEAQLEKSRLLSDRFSAERPKGSFSTLEIQRTEQGDSAMYLCASSFAMTGGNTIYFGEGSWLTVV.

The rearrangement joins TRBV5-1 to TRBJ1-5, with D maybe TRBD1 (6 bases). Germline loops: CDR1 SGHRS, CDR2 YFSETQ. CDR3 length: 15 amino acids. The V end lost 0 bases, the J end lost 6 bases, and 13 bases lay between the germline ends. The CDR3 nucleotides are TGCGCCAGCAGCTTGGGGCCAGGGGAAGGTCAGCCCCAGCATTTT. Protein sequence: CASSLGPGEGQPQHF.

In its sample, this clone was seen once. The chain couples TRBV28 to TRBJ1-6; D is ambiguous. The CDR3 consists of 14 residues. V lost 5 bases to trimming and J lost 7 bases, with 12 bases between them. CDR1 and CDR2 from the germline V gene are MDHEN and SYDVKM. In DNA, the CDR3 is TGTGCCAGCAGTGTTGGGCAGACAAATTCACCCCTCCACTTT. Encoded protein: CASSVGQTNSPLHF.

The chain recombines TRBV6-2 or TRBV6-3 with TRBJ2-7; TRBD1 matches at 8 bases. CDR1 and CDR2 from the germline V gene are MNHEY and SVGEGT. V lost 4 bases to trimming and J lost 0 bases; unmatched junction nucleotides: 11. The CDR3 is made up of 17 amino acids. CDR3 region: CASSFLMDRATSYEQYF. CDR3 nucleotide sequence: TGTGCCAGCAGTTTTCTTATGGACAGGGCAACCTCCTACGAGCAGTACTTC.

V gene TRBV24-1 combines with J gene TRBJ2-3; TRBD1 aligns across 8 bases. CDR1 and CDR2 from the germline V gene are KGHDR and SFDVKD. The CDR3 runs to 15 residues. V shed 8 bases and J 2 bases; nucleotides not matched to a gene: 8. The CDR3 DNA follows: TGTGCCACCAATCATCGGACAGGGAACACAGATACGCAGTATTTT. This codes for CATNHRTGNTDTQYF.

The V gene is TRBV10-3, the J gene TRBJ2-1, with 12 bases fitting TRBD2. J gave up 8 bases and V 0 bases, and 8 bases lay outside the gene matches. The CDR3 has 17 residues. Germline-derived CDR1 and CDR2 are ENHRY and SYGVKD. Written as DNA, the CDR3 is TGTGCCATCAGTGAGTCAATAGGACTAGCGGGAACGGATGAGCAGTTCTTC. Protein: CAISESIGLAGTDEQFF.

The rearrangement joins TRBV13 to TRBJ2-7, with TRBD2 matching over 11 bases. The CDR3 loop spans 15 amino acids. Germline CDR1 PRHDT, CDR2 FYEKMQ (reference sequence). The V gene end was trimmed by 4 bases and the J gene end by 5 bases; junction bases not matched to a gene: 7. In nucleotides, the CDR3 is TGTGCCAGCAGCTCCATTAGCGGGAGGGCCAACGAGCAGTACTTC. Translating it yields CASSSISGRANEQYF. Full variable domain (remainder filled in from reference TRBV13 and TRBJ2-7): AAGVIQSPRHLIKEKRETATLKCYPIPRHDTVYWYQQGPGQDPQFLISFYEKMQSDKGSIPDRFSAQQFSDYHSELNMSSLELGDSALYFCASSSISGRANEQYFGPGTRLTVT.

The genes are TRBV19 and TRBJ2-7; 7 positions agree with TRBD1. Germline CDR1 is LNHDA and CDR2 is SQIVND (reference sequence). J was trimmed by 1 base and V by 5 bases; bases with no gene match: 11. This CDR3 is 16 amino acids long. In nucleotides, the CDR3 is TGTGCCAGTAGTGTACAGGGGAATGGTGTGTCCTACGAGCAGTACTTC. This codes for CASSVQGNGVSYEQYF.

The chain joins TRBV3-1 (or the pseudogene TRBV3-2) to TRBJ2-5, with D possibly matching TRBD2 (5 bases). V dropped 4 bases and J dropped 2 bases, with 11 bases sitting between them. CDR3 length: 14 residues. The germline V gene has CDR1 LGHDT and CDR2 YNNKEL (reference sequence). Here the CDR3 DNA reads TGTGCCAGCAGCCCCAGGCGGGCTCAAGAGACCCAGTACTTC. The encoded protein is CASSPRRAQETQYF.

This chain joins TRBV29-1 and TRBJ1-2; 10 nucleotides align to TRBD1. This CDR3 is built from 13 residues. Unmatched junction bases numbered 9, after V lost 7 bases and J lost 7 bases. Germline assignment: CDR1 SQVTM and CDR2 ANQGSEA. The CDR3 spells CSASTGGFSGYTF. CDR3 in DNA: TGCAGCGCTTCGACAGGGGGCTTCTCTGGCTACACCTTC.

The rearrangement joins TRBV27 to TRBJ1-6; D call uncertain. The CDR3 loop spans 13 amino acids. V lost 3 bases, J lost 7 bases, and 7 bases lay in between. Germline CDR1 MNHEY, CDR2 SMNVEV (reference sequence). The CDR3 sequence is CASSLASNSPLHF. CDR3 nucleotide sequence: TGTGCCAGCAGTTTGGCCTCCAATTCACCCCTCCACTTT.

The rearrangement uses TRBV7-3 and TRBJ2-1; 8 bases fit TRBD1. V shed 5 bases, J shed 4 bases, and the junction held 7 bases outside the gene matches. CDR3 length equals 15 residues. In germline, CDR1 is SGHTA, CDR2 FQGTGA. The chain's CDR3 is CASSQGQGTYNEQFF. The CDR3 DNA reads TGTGCCAGCAGCCAAGGACAGGGAACGTACAATGAGCAGTTCTTC. The whole variable domain, filled in from reference TRBV7-3 and TRBJ2-1, reads GAGVSQTPSNKVTEKGKYVELRCDPISGHTALYWYRQSLGQGPEFLIYFQGTGAADDSGLPNDRFFAVRPEGSVSTLKIQRTERGDSAVYLCASSQGQGTYNEQFFGPGTRLTVL.

The rearrangement joins TRBV18 to TRBJ1-5; TRBD1 might be the D (5 bases). Per the germline V gene, CDR1 is KGHSH and CDR2 is LQKENI. V was shortened by 5 bases and J by 4 bases, with 18 bases between the two germline ends. This CDR3 is 16 amino acids long. The CDR3 DNA reads TGTGCCAGCTCATCCTCCCCCCAAGGGGAAAATCAGCCCCAGCATTTT. Protein: CASSSSPQGENQPQHF.